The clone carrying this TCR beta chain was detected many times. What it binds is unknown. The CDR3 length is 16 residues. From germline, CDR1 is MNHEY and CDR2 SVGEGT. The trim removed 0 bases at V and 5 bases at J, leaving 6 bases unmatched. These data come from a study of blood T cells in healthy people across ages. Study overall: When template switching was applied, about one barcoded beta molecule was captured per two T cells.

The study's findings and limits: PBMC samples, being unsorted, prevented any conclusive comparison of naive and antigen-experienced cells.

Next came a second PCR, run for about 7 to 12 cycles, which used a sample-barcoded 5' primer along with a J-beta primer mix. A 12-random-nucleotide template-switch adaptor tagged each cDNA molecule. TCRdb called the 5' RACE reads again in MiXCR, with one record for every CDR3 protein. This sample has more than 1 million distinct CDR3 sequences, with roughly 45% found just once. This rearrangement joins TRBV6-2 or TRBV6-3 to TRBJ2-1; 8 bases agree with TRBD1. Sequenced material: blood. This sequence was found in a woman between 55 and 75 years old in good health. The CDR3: CASSYSGQGADNEQFF. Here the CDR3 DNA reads TGTGCCAGCAGTTACTCAGGGCAGGGGGCAGACAATGAGCAGTTCTTC.